This T cell receptor beta chain was obtained from a study of technical replicates of blood from a handful of donors. The CDR3 runs to 18 residues. J lost 6 bases, V lost 0 bases, and 13 bases had no gene match. CDR1 is MNHEY, CDR2 SMNVEV, per germline (reference sequence). Assay: immunoSEQ multiplex PCR; the TCRdb copy retains only in-frame clones and omits some. The sample contains tens of thousands of clones, around 94% of which appear only once. The clonotype was recovered from a human donor in good health. The sequenced sample consisted of T cells isolated from PBMCs. The chain couples TRBV27 to TRBJ2-1; 8 positions agree with TRBD2. CDR3 coding DNA: TGTGCCAGCAGTTTATCTCACATAGCGGGAAGAGGTTCCAATGAGCAGTTCTTC. Translated, it gives CASSLSHIAGRGSNEQFF.